This is a list of T cell receptor beta chains from one sample in a study of identical twins. From the 5' RACE reads, TCRdb called clonotypes with MiXCR, one entry per CDR3 protein. In the table there are under 900,000 distinct CDR3 sequences, around an eighth of which are singletons. These same data were also listed under a study on yellow fever vaccine responses in identical twins.

Sequenced sample: PBMCs. The receptors here all came from a woman aged 18-29 years in good health. Both conserved end residues are part of each CDR3.

v_gene | CDR3aa
TRBV15 | CATSREGVGVPDTQYF
TRBV7-3 | CAFSGISGGTGLSYEQYF
TRBV7-9 | CASSLWLASGELFF
TRBV27 | CASRAQGGGYTF
TRBV5-1 | CASSLGPGRANTGELFF
TRBV12-3/TRBV12-4 | CASSFSSSSTDTQYF
TRBV10-3 | CAISAGAGVYEQYF
TRBV12-3/TRBV12-4 | CASSPSPSTDKQYF
TRBV5-1 | CASSSPGTGFFQETQYF
TRBV24-1 | CATSDTAGGAYEQYF
TRBV5-1 | CASSLEGKAGTDTQYF
TRBV12-3/TRBV12-4 | CASSLWDSNQPQHF
TRBV28 | CASSLQGVTYNEQFF
TRBV4-2 | CASSQTGGPVPGELFF
TRBV20-1 | CSARPYSTGVEAKNIQYF
TRBV5-1 | CASSPGQNYGYTF
TRBV12-5 | CASGLTRETQYF
TRBV20-1 | CSARDYLRSLDQETQYF
TRBV5-1 | CASSGAGERGEGYTF
TRBV24-1 | CATSDFRDTQYF
TRBV7-6 | CASSHDGTQYF
TRBV24-1 | CATSDHDRLYTQYF
TRBV10-3 | CAISESTGGDTDTQYF
TRBV7-8 | CASRTGRDTQYF
TRBV19 | CATTGTFRADTQYF
TRBV2 | CASSEMAYEQYF
TRBV3-1 | CASSQEPRRPQHF
TRBV20-1 | CSARGAGGIGELFF
TRBV11-2 | CASSRIGAASSYNEQFF
TRBV12-3/TRBV12-4 | CASSLGTGFGGYTF
TRBV12-3/TRBV12-4 | CASSTGPEQETQYF
TRBV20-1 | CSATERGLTDTQYF
TRBV29-1 | CSIRGQFYEQYF
TRBV5-1 | CASSLEVRDTQYF
TRBV11-2 | CASSLGGEQETQYF
TRBV14 | CASSQAFEAFF
TRBV6-6 | CATLRDRVYGYTF
TRBV7-9 | CASSEGKETQYF
TRBV6-4 | CASSNQGLSFDLAKNIQYF
TRBV5-6 | CASSLGPSGRSAYEQYF
TRBV15 | CATSRDAFAGPTGELFF
TRBV24-1 | CATSDFRDKGQETQYF
TRBV7-6 | CASSLRVGRTKNIQYF
TRBV3-1 | CATPNTEAFF
TRBV3-1 | CASSTGDLQPQHF
TRBV5-1 | CASSFLTAVYNEQFF
TRBV5-1 | CASSLPGLAVDNEQFF